The 27 T cell receptor beta chains reported below all come from one sample, sequenced in a study of blood T cell repertoires in COVID-19. Clones were sequenced by immunoSEQ multiplex PCR, and TCRdb holds only the in-frame ones, with some missing. Among around 340,000 clones listed, about 83% were seen once. The sequencing sample was made of peripheral blood. The receptors come from a man aged 30 to 45 with active or convalescent COVID-19.

The chain is built from TRBV6-5 and TRBJ1-1; the match to TRBD1 covers 9 bases. In germline, CDR1 is MNHEY, CDR2 SVGAGI. CDR3 length equals 13 residues. The V segment lost 6 bases and the J segment 6 bases; nucleotides outside the gene matches: 5. The CDR3 coding sequence is TGTGCCAGCAGCCGGGACAGGGAAGCTGAAGCTTTCTTT. Translated: CASSRDREAEAFF.

This rearrangement joins TRBV7-8 to TRBJ1-5; a weak D match, TRBD1 (5 bases). Germline CDR1 SGHVS, CDR2 FQNEAQ. The CDR3 is 17 amino acids. The V end was cut by 0 bases, the J end by 10 bases, with 22 bases between. For the CDR3, the DNA is TGTGCCAGCAGCTTAGCGAGGGACTTACTAGGGCCCCTTCCCCAGCATTTT. This translates into CASSLARDLLGPLPQHF. The full variable domain, with the rest looked up from reference TRBV7-8 and TRBJ1-5, is GAGVSQSPRYKVAKRGQDVALRCDPISGHVSLFWYQQALGQGPEFLTYFQNEAQLDKSGLPSDRFFAERPEGSVSTLKIQRTQQEDSAVYLCASSLARDLLGPLPQHFGDGTRLSIL.

In its sample, this clone was seen once. The chain combines TRBV6-1 with TRBJ1-4; D unclear. The CDR3 spans 15 residues. With 3 bases removed from V and 4 bases from J, the gap between germline ends came to 12 bases. Germline loops: CDR1 MNHNS, CDR2 SASEGT. In DNA form, the CDR3 reads TGTGCCAGCAGTGAGGTGGCAGGCAGTAATGAAAAACTGTTTTTT. This sequence encodes CASSEVAGSNEKLFF.

The rearrangement links TRBV4-3 to TRBJ2-1, with TRBD2 matching 13 bases. V dropped 4 bases and J dropped 7; count of bases not matched to a gene: 13. The CDR3 loop spans 18 amino acids. Per the germline V gene, CDR1 is LGHNA and CDR2 is YSLEER. CDR3 loop: CASSPPPGLAGNDNEQFF. The CDR3 region has the DNA TGCGCCAGCAGCCCCCCCCCGGGACTAGCGGGGAATGATAATGAGCAGTTCTTC.

This chain links TRBV13 with TRBJ2-7, with 10 nucleotides matching TRBD1. V lost 5 bases and J lost 1; bases outside the gene matches: 5. Germline CDR1 and CDR2: PRHDT and FYEKMQ (reference sequence). This CDR3 has 15 amino acids. The CDR3 nucleotides are TGTGCCAGCAGCCCAGGGGGACAGGGGTCCTACGAGCAGTACTTC. Protein sequence: CASSPGGQGSYEQYF.

This chain joins TRBV7-9 and TRBJ1-4; D is perhaps TRBD1 (6 bases). Germline loops: CDR1 SEHNR, CDR2 FQNEAQ (reference sequence). V was trimmed by 4 bases and J by 0 bases, leaving 15 bases between them. The CDR3 contains 17 residues. CDR3 bases: TGTGCCAGCAGCTCGAATGACAGGCGGGCAACTAATGAAAAACTGTTTTTT. Translation gives CASSSNDRRATNEKLFF.

The chain employs TRBV4-2 and TRBJ1-1, with 7 positions matching TRBD1. The CDR3 is 14 residues long. V trimming: 5 bases; J trimming: 1 base; junction bases outside the gene matches: 4. Germline CDR1 is LGHNA and CDR2 is YNFKEQ. The CDR3 here is CASSYGTENTEAFF. The CDR3, as DNA: TGTGCCAGCAGCTACGGGACAGAGAACACTGAAGCTTTCTTT.

The chain employs TRBV11-3 and TRBJ2-1; D is possibly TRBD2 (6 bases). The germline gives CDR1 SGHNT, CDR2 YENEEA. This CDR3 comprises 15 residues. The germline V and J ends were trimmed by 3 bases and 0 bases, with 9 bases remaining between them. CDR3 in DNA: TGTGCCAGCAGCTTGGAGGGTTCCTCCTACAATGAGCAGTTCTTC. Its translation: CASSLEGSSYNEQFF.

The chain links TRBV5-4 to TRBJ1-1, with D unresolved. V was clipped by 2 bases and J by 5 bases, with 10 bases between them. This CDR3 is built from 13 residues. CDR1 and CDR2 (germline): SGHNT, YYREEE (reference sequence). The DNA of the CDR3 is TGTGCCAGCAGCTTAAGCCTGGAGACTGAAGCTTTCTTT. Protein product: CASSLSLETEAFF. The full variable domain, with the rest looked up from reference TRBV5-4 and TRBJ1-1, is ETGVTQSPTHLIKTRGQQVTLRCSSQSGHNTVSWYQQALGQGPQFIFQYYREEENGRGNFPPRFSGLQFPNYSSELNVNALELDDSALYLCASSLSLETEAFFGQGTRLTVV.

The chain is built from TRBV6-5 and TRBJ2-3; D may be TRBD1 (6 bases). Looked up from germline, CDR1 is MNHEY and CDR2 is SVGAGI. The CDR3 contains 14 residues. Trimming cost V 8 bases and J 4 bases, with 16 bases left between them. Here the CDR3 DNA reads TGTGCCAGCCGGGGCTGGGGGCCTTCAGATACGCAGTATTTT. This gives the protein CASRGWGPSDTQYF.

The V and J genes are TRBV7-6 and TRBJ1-3, with D possibly being TRBD1 (5 bases). Per germline, CDR1 SGHVS and CDR2 FNYEAQ. Trimming shortened V by 5 bases and J by 0 bases, and 14 bases separated the two germline ends. The CDR3 runs to 16 residues. The CDR3 loop is CASSPLGLTSGNTIYF. For the CDR3, the DNA is TGTGCCAGCAGCCCATTGGGACTTACCTCTGGAAACACCATATATTTT.

V and J are TRBV5-8 and TRBJ2-5; 9 bases agree with TRBD2. Germline lookup yields CDR1 SGHTS and CDR2 YDEGEE. After removal of 1 base from V and 5 bases from J, the junction contained 6 bases not matched to a gene. The CDR3 contains 15 residues. The CDR3 coding sequence is TGTGCCAGCAGCTTGAGCGGGGGGCCCTACGAGACCCAGTACTTC. Its protein is CASSLSGGPYETQYF.

J is TRBJ2-7 and V is TRBV3-1 (or the pseudogene TRBV3-2); D call uncertain. Germline V gene sequence: CDR1 LGHDT, CDR2 YNNKEL (reference sequence). Trimming removed 6 bases at V and 1 base at J, with 10 bases between. This CDR3 has 13 residues. The CDR3 reads CASRHTDSYEQYF. CDR3 nucleotide sequence: TGTGCCAGCAGGCACACAGATTCCTACGAGCAGTACTTC.

The chain has TRBV15 and TRBJ1-3, with a possible D match to TRBD1 (6 bases). There are 16 residues in the CDR3. CDR1 LNHNV and CDR2 YYDKDF come from the germline V gene (reference sequence). V was pared by 3 bases and J by 1 base, with 13 bases between. CDR3 sequence reads: CATSSPYRESGNTIYF. The CDR3 DNA follows: TGTGCCACCAGCAGTCCTTACAGGGAATCTGGAAACACCATATATTTT. Drawing the rest from reference TRBV15 and TRBJ1-3, the complete variable domain is DAMVIQNPRYQVTQFGKPVTLSCSQTLNHNVMYWYQQKSSQAPKLLFHYYDKDFNNEADTPDNFQSRRPNTSFCFLDIRSPGLGDTAMYLCATSSPYRESGNTIYFGEGSWLTVV.

This clone showed up just a few times. V usage is TRBV5-4 and J usage is TRBJ1-5, with 8 bases aligning to TRBD1. The trim removed 4 bases at V and 2 bases at J, leaving 2 bases unmatched. The germline V gene encodes CDR1 SGHNT and CDR2 YYREEE (reference sequence). This CDR3 is built from 14 residues. The CDR3 nucleotides read TGTGCCAGCAGCCTGGACAGGGGCAATCAGCCCCAGCATTTT. Its translation: CASSLDRGNQPQHF.

V is TRBV3-1 (or the pseudogene TRBV3-2) and J is TRBJ1-2, with D perhaps matching TRBD1 (6 bases). Germline V gene data show CDR1 as LGHDT and CDR2 as YNNKEL (reference sequence). Trimming pared 4 bases from V and 4 bases from J, leaving 19 bases between. The CDR3 length is 16 residues. CDR3 nucleotides: TGTGCCAGCAGCCCCCGACAGGCCGCTACATCCTATGGCTACACCTTC. Translated, it gives CASSPRQAATSYGYTF.

The V and J genes are TRBV19 and TRBJ2-1; TRBD2 aligns across 13 bases. From germline, CDR1 is LNHDA and CDR2 SQIVND (reference sequence). The CDR3 runs to 16 residues. Germline trimming cut 3 bases from V and 7 bases from J; bases unmatched to any gene: 6. The CDR3 protein is CASSITGLAGYNEQFF. CDR3 in DNA: TGTGCCAGTAGTATTACGGGACTAGCGGGATATAATGAGCAGTTCTTC.

The chain carries TRBV7-2 and TRBJ2-1, with 10 bases fitting TRBD1. CDR1 and CDR2 from the germline V gene are SGHTA and FQGNSA. Unmatched junction bases numbered 8, after V lost 5 bases and J lost 7 bases. This CDR3 is 15 amino acids long. CDR3 in amino acids: CASSPGTGERNEQFF. In DNA, the CDR3 is TGTGCCAGCAGCCCGGGGACAGGGGAGAGGAATGAGCAGTTCTTC.

The chain links TRBV18 to TRBJ2-7, with a weak D call TRBD2 (5 bases). V was clipped by 0 bases and J by 5 bases, with 17 bases between them. Germline V gene lookup returns CDR1 KGHSH and CDR2 LQKENI. This CDR3 contains 16 residues. The CDR3 reads CASSPPLAPSHHEQYF. The CDR3 coding sequence is TGTGCCAGCTCACCACCTCTAGCTCCCTCTCACCACGAGCAGTACTTC.

The chain carries TRBV7-8 and TRBJ2-5; a weak D match, TRBD1 (6 bases). V lost 10 bases and J lost 2, with 14 bases in between. CDR1 and CDR2 from the germline V gene are SGHVS and FQNEAQ. This CDR3 has 13 amino acids. The CDR3, as DNA: TGTGCCACAACCAGGGGATTGCAAGAGACCCAGTACTTC. Translation gives CATTRGLQETQYF.

This clone showed up just a few times. The J gene is TRBJ1-3, the V gene TRBV18; the match to TRBD1 covers 9 bases. V gave up 3 bases and J gave up 8 bases; unmatched junction bases: 5. The CDR3 is made up of 14 amino acids. Germline V gene lookup returns CDR1 KGHSH and CDR2 LQKENI. The CDR3 DNA follows: TGTGCCAGCTCACCCCTACAGGGGGCGGACACCATATATTTT. Its translation: CASSPLQGADTIYF.

Notes on this clone: This specimen includes other DNA sequences encoding the same CDR3. The chain uses TRBV6-1 and TRBJ2-7; no reliable D call. Germline V gene sequence: CDR1 MNHNS, CDR2 SASEGT. Trimming took 3 bases from V and 4 from J, leaving 4 bases between them. The CDR3 is 11 residues long. The CDR3 here is CASSDRYEQYF. Here the CDR3 DNA reads TGTGCCAGCAGTGATCGGTACGAGCAGTACTTC.

The chain employs TRBV4-1 and TRBJ2-7; TRBD1 agrees at 10 bases. The J segment lost 4 bases and the V segment lost 1 base, leaving 4 bases of the junction unmatched. CDR3 length: 15 amino acids. CDR1 and CDR2 from the germline V gene are MGHRA and YSYEKL. The CDR3 sequence is CASSQGGQGGYEQYF. Written as DNA, the CDR3 is TGCGCCAGCAGCCAAGGTGGACAGGGGGGTTACGAGCAGTACTTC.

This clone was found a few times. The chain combines TRBV4-1 with TRBJ2-5; 9 nucleotides line up with TRBD2. Germline CDR1 is MGHRA and CDR2 is YSYEKL. V lost 4 bases and J lost 5; bases outside the gene matches: 11. This CDR3 is 16 amino acids long. The CDR3, as DNA: TGCGCCAGCAGCCTTTTCGGCGGGAGGGCCGGGGAGACCCAGTACTTC. This gives the protein CASSLFGGRAGETQYF.

The chain is built from TRBV7-3 and TRBJ2-5, with 7 bases aligning to TRBD2. Germline-derived CDR1 and CDR2 are SGHTA and FQGTGA. The V segment lost 2 bases and the J segment 0 bases; nucleotides outside the gene matches: 3. The CDR3 covers 15 residues. CDR3 nucleotide sequence: TGTGCCAGCAGCTTAGTGGGGGGGTACCAAGAGACCCAGTACTTC. Residues: CASSLVGGYQETQYF.

This clone came up once. This chain links TRBV12-3 or TRBV12-4 with TRBJ1-2; D gene uncertain. V shed 2 bases and J shed 6 bases, with 10 bases lying between them. The CDR3 consists of 13 residues. For the CDR3, the DNA is TGTGCCAGCAGTTTATCTGGGCGCGATGGCTACACCTTC. It yields the protein CASSLSGRDGYTF.

The chain carries TRBV3-1 (or the pseudogene TRBV3-2) and TRBJ1-1; D might be TRBD1 (5 bases). Germline V CDR1 and CDR2: LGHDT, YNNKEL (reference sequence). Trimming removed 0 bases from V and 7 bases from J, with 18 bases in between. This CDR3 region has 16 residues. The CDR3 protein is CASSQEPGLLPNEAFF. The CDR3 DNA reads as TGTGCCAGCAGCCAAGAGCCAGGGCTACTACCTAATGAAGCTTTCTTT.